Each of the 32 T cell receptor beta chains below was sequenced from the same sample in a study of post-analysis software for immune sequencing data. Notes on the study in general: Compared with controls, patients had more of five or six TRBV segments, including TRBV5-6, TRBV5-1 and TRBV20-1.

The authors incorporated unique molecular identifiers into the TCR beta cDNA libraries. One entry per CDR3 protein results from TCRdb running MiXCR on the PCR reads. Here the sample spans 700,000 to 900,000 distinct CDR3 sequences, around 42% being singletons. The antigens for these receptors are not known. Sample: blood. Receptors were obtained from a girl under 18 with multiple sclerosis.

The chain couples TRBV4-3 to TRBJ1-4, with TRBD1 as a possible D gene (5 bases). V lost 4 bases and J lost 8, with 23 bases in between. Per the germline V gene, CDR1 is LGHNA and CDR2 is YSLEER. The CDR3 extends over 17 amino acids. This chain's CDR3 is CASSRTSVSQGGEKLFF. The CDR3 nucleotides read TGCGCCAGCAGCCGCACCAGTGTGAGCCAGGGAGGCGAAAAACTGTTTTTT.

This clonotype appeared a few times. CDR3 nucleotide sequence: TGTGCCAGCAGTTACTCGCTCGGCGACTATGGCTACACCTTC. Its translation is CASSYSLGDYGYTF. The chain couples TRBV6-6 to TRBJ1-2; D uncertain. Germline CDR1 and CDR2: MNHNY and SVGAGI (reference sequence). V was pared by 0 bases and J by 3 bases, with 8 bases between. This CDR3 has 14 amino acids.

This rearrangement joins TRBV7-9 to TRBJ1-1; weak D call: TRBD1 (5 bases). The CDR3 runs to 16 residues. Trimming stripped 5 bases from V and 4 bases from J, with 20 bases between. CDR1 and CDR2 from the germline V gene are SEHNR and FQNEAQ (reference sequence). This CDR3 reads CASSGEGPIMSTEAFF. CDR3 in DNA: TGTGCCAGCAGCGGGGAGGGACCGATAATGAGCACTGAAGCTTTCTTT. Together with reference TRBV7-9 and TRBJ1-1, the CDR3 gives the full variable domain: DTGVSQNPRHKITKRGQNVTFRCDPISEHNRLYWYRQTLGQGPEFLTYFQNEAQLEKSRLLSDRFSAERPKGSFSTLEIQRTEQGDSAMYLCASSGEGPIMSTEAFFGQGTRLTVV.

Worth noting for this clonotype: A read error may account for a junction end that differs from germline. This chain links TRBV7-9 with TRBJ1-6, with D unclear. The length of the CDR3 is 13 residues. The germline V gene has CDR1 SEHNR and CDR2 FQNEAQ (reference sequence). The CDR3 loop reads CASSLEGDSPRHF. The CDR3 DNA reads as TGTGCCAGCAGCCTCGAAGGAGATTCACCCCGCCACTTT.

This clonotype was observed a handful of times. This chain uses TRBV15 with TRBJ1-4; 7 bases line up with TRBD1. The trim removed 0 bases at V and 5 bases at J, leaving 3 bases unmatched. Germline V CDR1 and CDR2: LNHNV, YYDKDF (reference sequence). The CDR3 totals 15 residues. The CDR3 loop reads CATSRDMGQNEKLFF. CDR3 DNA sequence: TGTGCCACCAGCAGAGATATGGGACAGAATGAAAAACTGTTTTTT.

The chain combines TRBV7-2 with TRBJ2-3; TRBD1 is a possible D gene (6 bases). The CDR3 has 15 amino acids. Germline CDR1 is SGHTA and CDR2 is FQGNSA. Trimming removed 1 base from V and 2 bases from J, with 10 bases in between. For the CDR3, the DNA is TGTGCCAGCAGCTTAGTGAGACAGGACACAGATACGCAGTATTTT. It translates to CASSLVRQDTDTQYF. Variable domain in full (rest from reference TRBV7-2 and TRBJ2-3): GAGVSQSPSNKVTEKGKDVELRCDPISGHTALYWYRQSLGQGLEFLIYFQGNSAPDKSGLPSDRFSAERTGGSVSTLTIQRTQQEDSAVYLCASSLVRQDTDTQYFGPGTRLTVL.

This clonotype came up a few times. The CDR3 sequence is CASSQGQPSNYGYTF. The CDR3 DNA sequence: TGCGCCAGCAGCCAAGGGCAGCCTTCTAACTATGGCTACACCTTC. V usage is TRBV4-3 and J usage is TRBJ1-2; the D is unclear. There are 15 residues in the CDR3. V lost 1 base and J 0 bases, leaving 9 bases between the germline ends. From germline, CDR1 is LGHNA and CDR2 YSLEER.

J is TRBJ1-6 and V is TRBV6-1; a possible D gene is TRBD1 (5 bases). The V end was cut by 6 bases, the J end by 10 bases, with 19 bases between. The CDR3 contains 15 residues. From germline, CDR1 is MNHNS and CDR2 SASEGT. CDR3 in DNA: TGTGCCAGCAGGCCCGGGCCTACTTGGGACTCACCCCTCCACTTT. Protein sequence: CASRPGPTWDSPLHF.

Worth noting for this clonotype: Compared with germline, one end of the junction differs, possibly owing to a read error. The rearrangement uses TRBV12-3 or TRBV12-4 and TRBJ1-2, with TRBD1 matching over 10 bases. The CDR3 length is 16 residues. The CDR3 is CASSERTGGANYSYTF. The CDR3 DNA sequence: TGTGCCAGCAGTGAGAGGACAGGGGGTGCTAACTATAGCTACACCTTC.

This clonotype was counted at least ten times. Mismatch with germline at one junction end may stem from a read error. The V gene is TRBV6-5, the J gene TRBJ1-2; D remains unclear. The CDR3 is 13 amino acids. CDR1 and CDR2 (germline): MNHEY, SVGAGI. The CDR3 is CASSYGPNYGYTF. In nucleotides, the CDR3 is TGTGCCAGCAGTTACGGCCCTAATTATGGCTACACCTTC.

The chain links TRBV15 to TRBJ2-5, with 12 bases matching TRBD2. The V gene end was trimmed by 0 bases and the J gene end by 5 bases; junction bases not matched to a gene: 10. The CDR3 runs 18 residues. In germline, CDR1 is LNHNV, CDR2 YYDKDF (reference sequence). CDR3 nucleotide sequence: TGTGCCACCAGCAGAGATACTCCGACTAGCGGGAGTACGGAGACCCAGTACTTC. It yields the protein CATSRDTPTSGSTETQYF.

The gene calls are TRBV9 and TRBJ2-1; 13 positions agree with TRBD2. The CDR3 has 18 residues. Germline assignment: CDR1 SGDLS and CDR2 YYNGEE. V shed 0 bases, J shed 4 bases, and the junction held 7 bases outside the gene matches. This chain's CDR3 is CASSVEGPGLAGYNEQFF. Here the CDR3 DNA reads TGTGCCAGCAGCGTAGAGGGCCCGGGACTAGCGGGATACAATGAGCAGTTCTTC.

V is TRBV12-3 or TRBV12-4 and J is TRBJ2-7; D gene uncertain. CDR3 length: 13 amino acids. The V gene lost 6 bases and the J gene lost 3 bases, with 12 bases spanning the gap. The CDR3 here is CASRRGSGYEQYF. CDR3 DNA: TGTGCCAGCAGACGCGGTTCCGGCTACGAGCAGTACTTC.

The chain has TRBV2 and TRBJ2-1, with D possibly being TRBD1 (5 bases). CDR3 length equals 14 residues. Germline loops: CDR1 SNHLY, CDR2 FYNNEI. V dropped 2 bases and J dropped 9 bases, with 14 bases sitting between them. The CDR3 loop reads CASSEWRQGGEQFF. The CDR3 DNA is TGTGCCAGCAGTGAATGGCGGCAGGGTGGTGAGCAGTTCTTC.

This CDR3 is CASSSWGRDMNTEAFF. CDR3 nucleotides: TGCGCCAGCAGCTCCTGGGGGCGGGACATGAACACTGAAGCTTTCTTT. The chain has TRBV5-1 and TRBJ1-1, with TRBD1 as a possible D gene (6 bases). This CDR3 has 16 amino acids. V lost 3 bases, J lost 0 bases, and 15 bases lay in between. The germline V gene encodes CDR1 SGHRS and CDR2 YFSETQ.

The chain employs TRBV5-1 and TRBJ1-1; the D is unclear. The CDR3 is 14 residues long. Trimming shortened V by 1 base and J by 1 base, and 8 bases separated the two germline ends. Germline V CDR1 and CDR2: SGHRS, YFSETQ. DNA for the CDR3: TGCGCCAGCAGCTTGAGGCCAGAGAACACTGAAGCTTTCTTT. Protein product: CASSLRPENTEAFF.

The CDR3 DNA follows: TGTGCCAGCAGTCGGAGTTCGGGGACAGGCCAAGAGACCCAGTACTTC. Translated, it gives CASSRSSGTGQETQYF. This chain uses TRBV11-1 with TRBJ2-5; TRBD1 agrees at 8 bases. The CDR3 sequence is 16 residues long. V lost 6 bases, J lost 1 base, and 10 bases stayed unmatched. Looked up from germline, CDR1 is SGHAT and CDR2 is FQDESV (reference sequence).

This clonotype was seen only a few times. The chain couples TRBV10-3 to TRBJ1-1; D is ambiguous. Germline V lookup: CDR1 ENHRY, CDR2 SYGVKD. Trimming removed 0 bases at V and 0 bases at J, with 5 bases between. This CDR3 is built from 14 residues. CDR3 sequence (DNA): TGTGCCATCAGTGAGTCTCGGGTGAACACTGAAGCTTTCTTT. This encodes CAISESRVNTEAFF.

V usage is TRBV6-2 or TRBV6-3 and J usage is TRBJ1-1; D not resolved. The V end was cut by 8 bases, the J end by 6 bases, with 10 bases between. The CDR3 runs 11 residues. CDR1 and CDR2 (germline): MNHEY, SVGEGT. The CDR3 sequence: CASRNGAEAFF. For the CDR3, the DNA is TGTGCCAGCCGGAACGGCGCTGAAGCTTTCTTT.

A single count supports this clonotype. This chain links TRBV7-6 with TRBJ2-7; unclear D gene. CDR3 length equals 13 residues. Germline V CDR1 and CDR2: SGHVS, FNYEAQ. With 3 bases removed from V and 4 bases from J, the gap between germline ends came to 10 bases. This CDR3 reads CASSFGWEYEQYF. CDR3 bases: TGTGCCAGCAGCTTCGGCTGGGAATACGAGCAGTACTTC.

The chain couples TRBV27 to TRBJ2-1, with D maybe TRBD2 (6 bases). CDR1 and CDR2 (germline): MNHEY, SMNVEV (reference sequence). The CDR3 covers 15 residues. Trimming pared 5 bases from V and 5 bases from J, leaving 16 bases between. The CDR3 sequence: CASSAAGRFNNEQFF. The DNA for the CDR3 is TGTGCCAGCAGTGCGGCGGGGCGCTTCAACAATGAGCAGTTCTTC.

The table lists this clonotype with a few counts. The genes are TRBV12-3 or TRBV12-4 and TRBJ2-7; 9 bases map to TRBD1. V dropped 10 bases and J dropped 3; count of bases not matched to a gene: 10. The CDR3 loop spans 14 amino acids. This chain's CDR3 is CATSWGDRVYEQYF. Here the CDR3 DNA reads TGTGCCACCTCTTGGGGGGACAGGGTCTACGAGCAGTACTTC.

This clonotype was counted a few times. The chain couples TRBV7-9 to TRBJ2-7; 7 positions match TRBD2. The ends lost 2 bases at V and 7 bases at J; junction bases unmatched: 2. The CDR3 is made up of 12 amino acids. CDR1 and CDR2 from the germline V gene are SEHNR and FQNEAQ (reference sequence). The CDR3 here is CASSLILAEQYF. The CDR3 DNA reads as TGTGCCAGCAGCTTAATACTAGCGGAGCAGTACTTC.

This clonotype was observed a few times. The rearrangement joins TRBV12-3 or TRBV12-4 to TRBJ2-5, with D unclear. This CDR3 spans 14 amino acids. Deletions cut 3 bases from V and 5 bases from J, with 13 bases between. The CDR3 region has the DNA TGTGCCAGCAGTTTCGGTTTATTCACGGAGACCCAGTACTTC. Translating it yields CASSFGLFTETQYF.

The chain carries TRBV7-3 and TRBJ2-1, with D possibly matching TRBD2 (5 bases). The CDR3 is made up of 14 amino acids. Per the germline V gene, CDR1 is SGHTA and CDR2 is FQGTGA. Trimming cost V 0 bases and J 8 bases, with 11 bases left between them. CDR3 sequence reads: CASSLTSTSHEQFF. The DNA of the CDR3 is TGTGCCAGCAGCTTAACGTCCACTAGTCATGAGCAGTTCTTC.

V and J are TRBV7-2 and TRBJ2-7, with TRBD2 matching over 10 bases. Germline CDR1 is SGHTA and CDR2 is FQGNSA. This CDR3 is built from 18 residues. After removal of 5 bases from V and 6 bases from J, the junction contained 19 bases not matched to a gene. The CDR3 sequence: CASSPRFRGTSGAAEQYF. The DNA of the CDR3 is TGTGCCAGCAGCCCACGGTTCCGAGGTACTAGCGGGGCGGCCGAGCAGTACTTC.

This sequence joins TRBV7-9 and TRBJ2-5, with D maybe TRBD1 (6 bases). The CDR3 has 16 amino acids. The germline CDR1 and CDR2 sequences are SEHNR and FQNEAQ (reference sequence). The V gene lost 5 bases and the J gene lost 0 bases, with 16 bases spanning the gap. The CDR3 coding sequence is TGTGCCAGCAGCGTATCCCTCGGGACAAACCAAGAGACCCAGTACTTC. Translation: CASSVSLGTNQETQYF. The full variable domain, in which reference TRBV7-9 and TRBJ2-5 provide the parts outside the CDR3, is DTGVSQNPRHKITKRGQNVTFRCDPISEHNRLYWYRQTLGQGPEFLTYFQNEAQLEKSRLLSDRFSAERPKGSFSTLEIQRTEQGDSAMYLCASSVSLGTNQETQYFGPGTRLLVL.

The chain joins TRBV7-9 to TRBJ2-1; D is perhaps TRBD2 (5 bases). This CDR3 spans 16 amino acids. Per germline, CDR1 SEHNR and CDR2 FQNEAQ (reference sequence). The V end was cut by 3 bases, the J end by 7 bases, with 19 bases between. The CDR3 sequence: CASSFPGGPSGNEQFF. DNA for the CDR3: TGTGCCAGCAGCTTCCCAGGCGGACCTTCGGGGAATGAGCAGTTCTTC. The whole variable domain, remainder taken from reference TRBV7-9 and TRBJ2-1, is DTGVSQNPRHKITKRGQNVTFRCDPISEHNRLYWYRQTLGQGPEFLTYFQNEAQLEKSRLLSDRFSAERPKGSFSTLEIQRTEQGDSAMYLCASSFPGGPSGNEQFFGPGTRLTVL.

The chain combines TRBV29-1 with TRBJ2-4; D could derive from TRBD1 or TRBD2 (5 bases each). The J call may be in error: the DNA end matches TRBJ2-7 better. CDR1 and CDR2 from the germline V gene are SQVTM and ANQGSEA. This CDR3 comprises 15 residues. The chain's CDR3 is CSVAGTGQGEGEQYF. The CDR3 nucleotides are TGCAGCGTTGCGGGAACGGGGCAGGGTGAAGGCGAGCAGTACTTC.

The rearrangement links TRBV29-1 to TRBJ2-3; D possibly corresponds to TRBD1 (6 bases). The CDR3 runs 13 residues. Germline-derived CDR1 and CDR2 are SQVTM and ANQGSEA. V lost 7 bases, J lost 2 bases, and 13 bases lay in between. CDR3 sequence reads: CSAWGPSTDTQYF. CDR3 in DNA: TGCAGCGCCTGGGGGCCGTCCACAGATACGCAGTATTTT.

There are many counts of this clonotype. This chain uses TRBV12-3 or TRBV12-4 with TRBJ1-2, with D perhaps TRBD1 (6 bases). This CDR3 spans 13 amino acids. Trimming took 5 bases from V and 5 from J, leaving 12 bases between them. The DNA for the CDR3 is TGTGCCAGCAGTCCCAGACAGGATTATGGCTACACCTTC. Protein product: CASSPRQDYGYTF.

V gene TRBV27 combines with J gene TRBJ2-1; D gene uncertain. CDR3 length: 13 residues. The V gene's germline CDR1 is MNHEY and CDR2 SMNVEV (reference sequence). Trimming took off 2 bases at V and 6 bases at J, with 8 bases between the two ends. This CDR3 reads CASSLTQRNEQFF. CDR3 bases: TGTGCCAGCAGTTTAACCCAACGCAATGAGCAGTTCTTC.